The 15 T cell receptor beta chains below all came from one sample that was sequenced in a study of blood T cell repertoires in COVID-19. The table came from immunoSEQ multiplex PCR; TCRdb's copy has only in-frame clones and leaves some out. The data show 65,000 or so clones, 78% seen once. The sample consisted of peripheral blood. These receptors all stem from a human donor in a cohort sampled during active COVID-19.

The chain couples TRBV19 to TRBJ1-2; 8 bases are shared with TRBD1. Germline CDR1 reads LNHDA; CDR2 reads SQIVND (reference sequence). Trimming at V came to 6 bases and at J to 5 bases, leaving 8 bases not matched to a gene. The CDR3 length is 14 residues. The CDR3 DNA is TGTGCCAGTAGCCCTCAGGGGGCTCCGTATGGCTACACCTTC. It translates to CASSPQGAPYGYTF.

This chain uses TRBV5-4 with TRBJ2-5; D unresolved. V shed 4 bases and J shed 2 bases, with 9 bases lying between them. CDR3 size: 13 residues. Germline values: CDR1 SGHNT, CDR2 YYREEE (reference sequence). CDR3 nucleotide sequence: TGTGCCAGCAGCGACATTGGTCAAGAGACCCAGTACTTC. Translation gives CASSDIGQETQYF.

This clone was observed a handful of times. The chain carries TRBV2 and TRBJ2-1; D remains ambiguous. The CDR3 has 13 residues. The V gene lost 2 bases and the J gene lost 11 bases, with 13 bases spanning the gap. Germline assignment: CDR1 SNHLY and CDR2 FYNNEI. DNA for the CDR3: TGTGCCAGCAGTGAAACTACAACGGCGCAGCAGTTCTTC. Amino acid sequence: CASSETTTAQQFF. Combining the CDR3 with reference TRBV2 and TRBJ2-1 gives the whole variable domain EPEVTQTPSHQVTQMGQEVILRCVPISNHLYFYWYRQILGQKVEFLVSFYNNEISEKSEIFDDQFSVERPDGSNFTLKIRSTKLEDSAMYFCASSETTTAQQFFGPGTRLTVL.

J is TRBJ2-6 and V is TRBV19; 8 bases are shared with TRBD1. After removal of 7 bases from V and 2 bases from J, the junction contained 16 bases not matched to a gene. CDR1 is LNHDA and CDR2 is SQIVND in the germline V gene (reference sequence). There are 19 residues in the CDR3. CDR3 sequence: CASTTSPGQGKAGANVLTF. The CDR3 coding sequence is TGTGCCAGTACCACCTCCCCCGGACAGGGAAAAGCTGGGGCCAACGTCCTGACTTTC.

This chain links TRBV24-1 with TRBJ2-3, with 8 bases that match TRBD1. CDR1 and CDR2 from the germline V gene are KGHDR and SFDVKD. The CDR3 spans 15 residues. J gave up 2 bases and V 5 bases, and 5 bases lay outside the gene matches. The CDR3 nucleotides read TGTGCCACCAGTGCCACGGGACAGGCCACAGATACGCAGTATTTT. Amino acids: CATSATGQATDTQYF.

The chain couples TRBV28 to TRBJ1-5; TRBD1 matches at 7 bases. The CDR3 spans 16 residues. From germline, CDR1 is MDHEN and CDR2 SYDVKM. V was clipped by 10 bases and J by 9 bases; unmatched bases: 21. The CDR3, as DNA: TGTGCCACTCGCCCGACTGTCCGACAGGGCCTCTCGCCCCAGCATTTT. It translates to CATRPTVRQGLSPQHF.

This chain links TRBV3-1 (or the pseudogene TRBV3-2) with TRBJ1-6; possibly TRBD1 for D (5 bases). Trimming removed 3 bases at V and 6 bases at J, with 12 bases between. This CDR3 has 15 residues. Germline CDR1 reads LGHDT; CDR2 reads YNNKEL (reference sequence). CDR3 sequence (DNA): TGTGCCAGCAGCCAGAAGGGGCTGGTTAATTCACCCCTCCACTTT. It is translated as CASSQKGLVNSPLHF.

The J gene is TRBJ2-3, the V gene TRBV10-3; 14 bases agree with TRBD2. CDR1 ENHRY and CDR2 SYGVKD come from the germline V gene. V lost 6 bases, J lost 7 bases, and 9 bases stayed unmatched. The CDR3 covers 16 residues. Here the CDR3 reads CAIRMDRLAGGYTQYF. CDR3 in DNA: TGTGCCATCAGGATGGACAGACTAGCGGGAGGGTATACGCAGTATTTT.

This chain joins TRBV5-1 and TRBJ2-2, with TRBD2 matching 8 bases. The CDR3 contains 15 residues. Germline CDR1 reads SGHRS; CDR2 reads YFSETQ. The trim removed 5 bases at V and 0 bases at J, leaving 3 bases unmatched. CDR3 bases: TGCGCCAGCAGATTAGCGGGATCGAACACCGGGGAGCTGTTTTTT. Encoded protein: CASRLAGSNTGELFF.

A single count supports this clone. The rearrangement links TRBV2 to TRBJ1-2; no reliable D call. Per the germline V gene, CDR1 is SNHLY and CDR2 is FYNNEI. This CDR3 region has 12 residues. Trimming cost V 3 bases and J 8 bases, with 10 bases left between them. The DNA for the CDR3 is TGTGCCAGCAGTGATACGGGAAGCGGCTACACCTTC. Amino acid sequence: CASSDTGSGYTF.

The V gene is TRBV5-1, the J gene TRBJ1-1; D uncertain. Germline CDR1 SGHRS, CDR2 YFSETQ. This CDR3 is 14 amino acids long. Trimming cost V 0 bases and J 5 bases, with 11 bases left between them. The CDR3 DNA reads as TGCGCCAGCAGCTTGGTACGGGAAGGAACTGAAGCTTTCTTT. Amino acids: CASSLVREGTEAFF.

The genes are TRBV28 and TRBJ2-7; possibly TRBD1 for D (6 bases). The CDR3 is 16 residues long. The V gene's germline CDR1 is MDHEN and CDR2 SYDVKM. The V gene lost 3 bases and the J gene lost 2 bases, with 17 bases spanning the gap. The CDR3, as DNA: TGTGCCAGCAGTTTCCAACTTGACAGGCTTACCTACGAGCAGTACTTC. Translation gives CASSFQLDRLTYEQYF.

V gene TRBV18 combines with J gene TRBJ1-1, with D possibly being TRBD1 (5 bases). In germline, CDR1 is KGHSH, CDR2 LQKENI. The CDR3 is 13 residues long. Deletions cut 2 bases from V and 4 bases from J, with 8 bases between. CDR3 sequence (DNA): TGTGCCAGCTCACCAAACGGGGGCACTGAAGCTTTCTTT. As protein: CASSPNGGTEAFF.

V and J are TRBV12-3 or TRBV12-4 and TRBJ2-1; D perhaps matches TRBD1 (6 bases). Trimming pared 8 bases from V and 10 bases from J, leaving 12 bases between. CDR3 size: 11 residues. The CDR3 bases are TGTGCCAGCGGGTTCAGGGGCGAGCAGTTCTTC. It specifies CASGFRGEQFF.

At least ten counts were recorded for this clone. The chain links TRBV7-9 to TRBJ1-1; possibly TRBD1 for D (6 bases). The V and J ends lost 2 bases and 0 bases respectively, with 19 bases between them. Looked up from germline, CDR1 is SEHNR and CDR2 is FQNEAQ (reference sequence). The CDR3 consists of 18 residues. CDR3 in DNA: TGTGCCAGCAGCTTATCGACGGTGATGGACAGTTTGAACACTGAAGCTTTCTTT. As protein: CASSLSTVMDSLNTEAFF.